This T cell receptor (beta chain) was identified in a study of blood T cell repertoires in COVID-19. Overall study: Samples taken during acute and convalescent COVID-19 were collected in the United States, Italy and Spain. In each case, the material was cDNA or gDNA derived from T cells, B-cell-depleted T cells, or PBMCs.

Trimming took 0 bases from V and 6 from J, leaving 13 bases between them. The CDR3 extends over 15 amino acids. The germline V gene encodes CDR1 SGHRS and CDR2 YFSETQ. Only in-frame clones appear in the TCRdb table, and some are missing; sequencing was by immunoSEQ multiplex PCR. This table has some 700,000 clones, 80% to 90% appearing once. The sequenced material came from peripheral blood. The genes are TRBV5-1 and TRBJ1-5; perhaps TRBD1 as D (5 bases). The origin of this receptor is a woman aged 18-35 years with acute or convalescent COVID-19. The CDR3 DNA is TGCGCCAGCAGCTTGGGGGGCAGTAAGACTCAGCCCCAGCATTTT. Translating it yields CASSLGGSKTQPQHF.